Here is one T cell receptor (beta chain) with its context. The data derive from a study of blood T cell repertoires in COVID-19. In the study overall: Whether acute or convalescent, the COVID-19 samples came from the United States, Italy and Spain.

The CDR3 runs 17 residues. V lost 4 bases to trimming and J lost 0 bases; unmatched junction nucleotides: 5. In the authors' methods: Scientists estimated how many nucleated cells there were by amplifying reference gene primers. Only in-frame clones appear in the TCRdb table, and some are missing; sequencing was by immunoSEQ multiplex PCR. The D gene and trimming were derived from the DNA, and the V and J assignments and clone size from that table. The profile shows some 340,000 clones, less than 85% of them singletons. Sequencing input: peripheral blood. The source is a woman younger than 35 with acute or convalescent COVID-19. The V call is TRBV5-3, the J call TRBJ1-6, with 9 nucleotides matching TRBD1. TRBV5-3 is labeled an ORF, and its function is uncertain. Here the CDR3 reads CARSPGQGSSYNSPLHF. CDR3 in DNA: TGTGCCAGAAGCCCAGGACAGGGGAGCTCCTATAATTCACCCCTCCACTTT.